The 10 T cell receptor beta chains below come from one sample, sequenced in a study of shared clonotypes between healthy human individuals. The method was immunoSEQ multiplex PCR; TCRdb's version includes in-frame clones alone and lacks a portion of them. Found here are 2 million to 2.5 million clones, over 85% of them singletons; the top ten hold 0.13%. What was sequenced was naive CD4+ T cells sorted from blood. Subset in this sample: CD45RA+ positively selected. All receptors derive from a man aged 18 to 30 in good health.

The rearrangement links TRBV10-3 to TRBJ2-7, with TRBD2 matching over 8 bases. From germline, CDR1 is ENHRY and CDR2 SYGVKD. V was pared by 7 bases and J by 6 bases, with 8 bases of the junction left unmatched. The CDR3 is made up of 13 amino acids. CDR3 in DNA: TGTGCCATCACCCCCGACGGGGGGGCCGAGCAGTACTTC. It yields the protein CAITPDGGAEQYF.

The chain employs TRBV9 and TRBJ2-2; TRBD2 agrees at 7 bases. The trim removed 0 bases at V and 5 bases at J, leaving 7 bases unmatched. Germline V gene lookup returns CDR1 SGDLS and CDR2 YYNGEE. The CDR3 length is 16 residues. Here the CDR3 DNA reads TGTGCCAGCAGCGTAGGCGGTAGCGGGTCGACCGGGGAGCTGTTTTTT. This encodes CASSVGGSGSTGELFF.

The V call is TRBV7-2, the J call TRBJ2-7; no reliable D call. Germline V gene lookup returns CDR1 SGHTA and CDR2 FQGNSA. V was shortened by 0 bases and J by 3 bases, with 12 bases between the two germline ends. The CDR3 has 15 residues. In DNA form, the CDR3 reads TGTGCCAGCAGCTTAGCGGTAGGGAACCTCTACGAGCAGTACTTC. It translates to CASSLAVGNLYEQYF.

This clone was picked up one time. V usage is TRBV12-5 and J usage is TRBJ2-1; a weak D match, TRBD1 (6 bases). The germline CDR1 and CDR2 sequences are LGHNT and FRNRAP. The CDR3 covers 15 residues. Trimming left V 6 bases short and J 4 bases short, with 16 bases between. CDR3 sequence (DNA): TGTGCTAGTGGACGAGGGACAAATAAGTACAATGAGCAGTTCTTC. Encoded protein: CASGRGTNKYNEQFF.

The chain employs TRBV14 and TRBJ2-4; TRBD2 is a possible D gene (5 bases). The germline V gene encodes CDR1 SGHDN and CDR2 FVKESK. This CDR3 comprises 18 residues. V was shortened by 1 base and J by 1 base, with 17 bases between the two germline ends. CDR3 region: CASSQGRGFSEAKNIQYF. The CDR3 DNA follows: TGTGCCAGCAGCCAAGGGAGAGGGTTTTCGGAGGCCAAAAACATTCAGTACTTC.

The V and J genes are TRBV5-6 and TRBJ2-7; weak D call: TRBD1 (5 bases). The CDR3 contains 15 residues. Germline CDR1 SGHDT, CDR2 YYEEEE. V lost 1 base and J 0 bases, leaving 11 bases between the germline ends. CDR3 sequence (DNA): TGTGCCAGCAGCTTGATACACAGGAGCTCCTACGAGCAGTACTTC. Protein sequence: CASSLIHRSSYEQYF.

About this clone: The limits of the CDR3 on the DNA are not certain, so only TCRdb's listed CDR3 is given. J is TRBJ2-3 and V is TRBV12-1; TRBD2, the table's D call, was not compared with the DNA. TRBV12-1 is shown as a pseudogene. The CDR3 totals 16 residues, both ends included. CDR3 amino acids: CASSFGSGTSTDTQYF.

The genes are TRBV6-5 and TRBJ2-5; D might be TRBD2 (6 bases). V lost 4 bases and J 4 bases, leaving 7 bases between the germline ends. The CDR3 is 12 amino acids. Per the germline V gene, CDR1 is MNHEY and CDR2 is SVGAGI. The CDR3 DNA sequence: TGTGCCAGCAGTTCTAGCGCAGAGACCCAGTACTTC. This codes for CASSSSAETQYF.

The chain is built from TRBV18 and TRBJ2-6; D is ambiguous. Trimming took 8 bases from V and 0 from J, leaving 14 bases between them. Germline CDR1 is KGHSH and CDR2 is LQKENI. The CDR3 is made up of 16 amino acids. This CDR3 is CASTTDRNSGANVLTF. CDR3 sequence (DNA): TGTGCCAGCACGACCGACCGTAACTCTGGGGCCAACGTCCTGACTTTC. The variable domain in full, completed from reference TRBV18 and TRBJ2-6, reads NAGVMQNPRHLVRRRGQEARLRCSPMKGHSHVYWYRQLPEEGLKFMVYLQKENIIDESGMPKERFSAEFPKEGPSILRIQQVVRGDSAAYFCASTTDRNSGANVLTFGAGSRLTVL.

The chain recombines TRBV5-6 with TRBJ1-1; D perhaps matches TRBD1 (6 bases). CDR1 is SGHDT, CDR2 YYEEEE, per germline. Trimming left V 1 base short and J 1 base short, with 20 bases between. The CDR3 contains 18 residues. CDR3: CASSLMAGGTLTNTEAFF. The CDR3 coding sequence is TGTGCCAGCAGCTTGATGGCTGGGGGGACACTGACGAACACTGAAGCTTTCTTT. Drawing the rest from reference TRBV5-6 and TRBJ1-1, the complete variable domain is DAGVTQSPTHLIKTRGQQVTLRCSPKSGHDTVSWYQQALGQGPQFIFQYYEEEERQRGNFPDRFSGHQFPNYSSELNVNALLLGDSALYLCASSLMAGGTLTNTEAFFGQGTRLTVV.